The T cell receptor (beta chain) described here comes from a study of T cells in Graves' hyperthyroidism and ophthalmopathy. Study-level results: Blood samples included most of the expanded thyroid clonotypes exceeding 0.001.

RNA transcripts gave rise to amplified TCR beta CDR3 regions. The HTBI primer set was used in a first-round RT-PCR of the TCR CDR3. MiXCR was run by TCRdb on the multiplex PCR reads, yielding one entry per CDR3 protein. The table records 730,000 or so distinct CDR3 sequences, roughly a sixth of them present only once. The study enrolled patients aged 18 to 65 with newly diagnosed hyperthyroidism of under 2 months' duration. Exclusion of patients followed from uncontrolled infection, other autoimmune disease, pregnancy or lactation. The CDR3 loop spans 13 amino acids. Trimming stripped 1 base from V and 3 bases from J, with 6 bases between. Germline-derived CDR1 and CDR2 are SGHAT and FQNNGV. In this sample, this clonotype turned up many times. The target antigen is unknown.

The sequence was collected from a woman between 50 and 59 years old with Graves' hyperthyroidism that later progressed to Graves' ophthalmopathy. Sequenced input: blood. The chain carries TRBV11-2 and TRBJ1-1, with D unresolved. Here the CDR3 reads CASSLGADTEAFF. The CDR3 coding sequence is TGTGCCAGCAGCTTAGGGGCCGACACTGAAGCTTTCTTT. The full variable domain, completed using reference TRBV11-2 and TRBJ1-1, is EAGVAQSPRYKIIEKRQSVAFWCNPISGHATLYWYQQILGQGPKLLIQFQNNGVVDDSQLPKDRFSAERLKGVDSTLKIQPAKLEDSAVYLCASSLGADTEAFFGQGTRLTVV.